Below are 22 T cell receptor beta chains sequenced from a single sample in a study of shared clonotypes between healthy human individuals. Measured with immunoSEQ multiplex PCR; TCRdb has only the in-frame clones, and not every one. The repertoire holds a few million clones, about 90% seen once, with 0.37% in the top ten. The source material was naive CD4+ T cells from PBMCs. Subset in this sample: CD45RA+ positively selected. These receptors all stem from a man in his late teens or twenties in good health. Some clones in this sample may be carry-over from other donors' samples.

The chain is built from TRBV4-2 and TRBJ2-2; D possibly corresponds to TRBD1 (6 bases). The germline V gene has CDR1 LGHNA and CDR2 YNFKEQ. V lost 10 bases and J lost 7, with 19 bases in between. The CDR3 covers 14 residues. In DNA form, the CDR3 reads TGTGCCACTTCAGGGTGGGCACAGGGCGGGGAGCTGTTTTTT. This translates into CATSGWAQGGELFF.

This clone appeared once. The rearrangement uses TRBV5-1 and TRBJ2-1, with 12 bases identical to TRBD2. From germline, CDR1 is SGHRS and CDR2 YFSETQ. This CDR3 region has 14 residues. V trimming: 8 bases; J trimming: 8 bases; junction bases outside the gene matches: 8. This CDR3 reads CASFLAGGRDEQFF. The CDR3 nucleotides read TGCGCCAGTTTTCTAGCGGGAGGGAGAGATGAGCAGTTCTTC.

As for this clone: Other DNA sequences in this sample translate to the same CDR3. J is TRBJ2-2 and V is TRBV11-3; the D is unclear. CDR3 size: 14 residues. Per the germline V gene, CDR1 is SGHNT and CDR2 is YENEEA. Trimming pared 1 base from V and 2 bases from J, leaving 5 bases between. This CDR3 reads CASSLGPNTGELFF. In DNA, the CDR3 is TGTGCCAGCAGCTTAGGTCCAAACACCGGGGAGCTGTTTTTT.

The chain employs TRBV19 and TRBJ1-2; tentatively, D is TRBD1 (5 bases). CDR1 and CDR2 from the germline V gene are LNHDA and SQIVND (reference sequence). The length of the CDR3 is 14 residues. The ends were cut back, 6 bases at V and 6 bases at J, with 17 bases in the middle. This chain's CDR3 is CASSRSGGYNGYTF. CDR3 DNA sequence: TGTGCCAGTAGCCGCTCCGGGGGGTATAATGGCTACACCTTC.

Written as DNA, the CDR3 is TGTGCCAGCAGCTATCGGGGGCCGGGACTAGCGGAGCGATCCTACGAGCAGTACTTC. It is translated as CASSYRGPGLAERSYEQYF. The chain combines TRBV27 with TRBJ2-7; the match to TRBD2 covers 11 bases. Germline lookup yields CDR1 MNHEY and CDR2 SMNVEV (reference sequence). V lost 6 bases, J lost 1 base, and 17 bases stayed unmatched. The CDR3 runs 19 residues.

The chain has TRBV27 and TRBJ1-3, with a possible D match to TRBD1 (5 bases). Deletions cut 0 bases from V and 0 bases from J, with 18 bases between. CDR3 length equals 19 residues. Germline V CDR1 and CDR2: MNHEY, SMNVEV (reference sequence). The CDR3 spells CASSLSGTGFHPSGNTIYF. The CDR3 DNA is TGTGCCAGCAGTTTATCGGGTACAGGCTTTCACCCCTCTGGAAACACCATATATTTT.

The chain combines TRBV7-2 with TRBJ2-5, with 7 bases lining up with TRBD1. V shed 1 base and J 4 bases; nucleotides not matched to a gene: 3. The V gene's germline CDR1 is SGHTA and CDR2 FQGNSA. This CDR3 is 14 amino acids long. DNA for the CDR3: TGTGCCAGCAGCTTAGAGAGGGGGCCAGAGACCCAGTACTTC. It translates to CASSLERGPETQYF.

The CDR3 protein is CASSPEQGEETQYF. CDR3 in DNA: TGTGCCAGCTCACCAGAACAGGGGGAGGAGACCCAGTACTTC. The chain has TRBV18 and TRBJ2-5, with 8 bases that match TRBD1. Germline-derived CDR1 and CDR2 are KGHSH and LQKENI. The CDR3 consists of 14 residues. The J segment lost 5 bases and the V segment lost 2 bases, leaving 4 bases of the junction unmatched. The entire variable domain, with the rest obtained from reference TRBV18 and TRBJ2-5, is as follows: NAGVMQNPRHLVRRRGQEARLRCSPMKGHSHVYWYRQLPEEGLKFMVYLQKENIIDESGMPKERFSAEFPKEGPSILRIQQVVRGDSAAYFCASSPEQGEETQYFGPGTRLLVL.

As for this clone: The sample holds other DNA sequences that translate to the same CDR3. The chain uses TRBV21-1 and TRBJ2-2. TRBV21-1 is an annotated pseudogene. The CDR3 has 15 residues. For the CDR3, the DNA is TGTGCCAGCAGCAAAGAGGGCACTAACACCGGGGAGCTGTTTTTT. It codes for CASSKEGTNTGELFF.

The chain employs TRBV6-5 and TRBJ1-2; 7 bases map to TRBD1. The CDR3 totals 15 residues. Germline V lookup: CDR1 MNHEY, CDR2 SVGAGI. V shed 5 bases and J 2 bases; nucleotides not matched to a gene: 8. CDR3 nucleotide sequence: TGTGCCAGCAGTGTAGGGACAGCTAAAAACTATGGCTACACCTTC. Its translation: CASSVGTAKNYGYTF.

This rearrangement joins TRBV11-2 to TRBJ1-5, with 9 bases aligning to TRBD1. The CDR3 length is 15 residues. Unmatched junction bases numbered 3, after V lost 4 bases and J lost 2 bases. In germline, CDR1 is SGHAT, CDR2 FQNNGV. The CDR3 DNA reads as TGTGCCAGCAGCTCCCGGACAGGGGGCAATCAGCCCCAGCATTTT. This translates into CASSSRTGGNQPQHF.

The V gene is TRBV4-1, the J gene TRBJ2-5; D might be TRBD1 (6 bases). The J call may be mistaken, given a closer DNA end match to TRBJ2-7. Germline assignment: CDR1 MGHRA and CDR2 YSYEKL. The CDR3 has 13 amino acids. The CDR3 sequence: CASSRQVRDEQYF. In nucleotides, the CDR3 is TGCGCCAGCAGCAGACAGGTCAGGGACGAGCAGTACTTC.

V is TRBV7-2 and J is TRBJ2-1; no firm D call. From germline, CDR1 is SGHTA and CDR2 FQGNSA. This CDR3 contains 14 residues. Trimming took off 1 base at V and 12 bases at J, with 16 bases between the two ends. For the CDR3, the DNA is TGTGCCAGCAGCTTAGGGGTAATGGGTGAACGGCAGTTCTTC. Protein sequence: CASSLGVMGERQFF.

The CDR3 here is CASSPGQLETQYF. CDR3 coding DNA: TGCGCCAGCAGCCCTGGACAGCTGGAGACCCAGTACTTC. J is TRBJ2-5 and V is TRBV5-1, with D perhaps matching TRBD1 (6 bases). The CDR3 length is 13 residues. Trimming stripped 4 bases from V and 5 bases from J, with 12 bases between. Germline V gene lookup returns CDR1 SGHRS and CDR2 YFSETQ.

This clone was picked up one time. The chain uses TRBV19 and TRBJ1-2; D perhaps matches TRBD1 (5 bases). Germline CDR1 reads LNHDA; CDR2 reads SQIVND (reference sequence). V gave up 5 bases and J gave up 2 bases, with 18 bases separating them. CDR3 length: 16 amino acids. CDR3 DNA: TGTGCCAGTAGTGGGTTCAGACAGCACGCCAACTATGGCTACACCTTC. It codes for CASSGFRQHANYGYTF. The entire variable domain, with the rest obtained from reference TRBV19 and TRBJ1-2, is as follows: DGGITQSPKYLFRKEGQNVTLSCEQNLNHDAMYWYRQDPGQGLRLIYYSQIVNDFQKGDIAEGYSVSREKKESFPLTVTSAQKNPTAFYLCASSGFRQHANYGYTFGSGTRLTVV.

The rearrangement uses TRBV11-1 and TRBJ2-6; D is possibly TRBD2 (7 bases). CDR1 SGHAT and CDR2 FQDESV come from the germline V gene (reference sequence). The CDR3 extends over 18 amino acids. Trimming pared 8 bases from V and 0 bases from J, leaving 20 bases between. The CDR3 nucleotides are TGTGCCAGCCACCCCAACTGGGGGGGCACCTCTGGGGCCAACGTCCTGACTTTC. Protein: CASHPNWGGTSGANVLTF. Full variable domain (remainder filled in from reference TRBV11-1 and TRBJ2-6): EAEVAQSPRYKITEKSQAVAFWCDPISGHATLYWYRQILGQGPELLVQFQDESVVDDSQLPKDRFSAERLKGVDSTLKIQPAELGDSAMYLCASHPNWGGTSGANVLTFGAGSRLTVL.

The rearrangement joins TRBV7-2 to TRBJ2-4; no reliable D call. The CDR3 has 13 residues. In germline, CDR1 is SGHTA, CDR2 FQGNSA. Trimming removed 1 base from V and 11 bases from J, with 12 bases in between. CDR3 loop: CASSLVLLSVQYF. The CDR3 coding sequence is TGTGCCAGCAGCTTAGTCCTCCTGAGCGTTCAGTACTTC. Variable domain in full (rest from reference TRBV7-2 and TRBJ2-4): GAGVSQSPSNKVTEKGKDVELRCDPISGHTALYWYRQSLGQGLEFLIYFQGNSAPDKSGLPSDRFSAERTGGSVSTLTIQRTQQEDSAVYLCASSLVLLSVQYFGAGTRLSVL.

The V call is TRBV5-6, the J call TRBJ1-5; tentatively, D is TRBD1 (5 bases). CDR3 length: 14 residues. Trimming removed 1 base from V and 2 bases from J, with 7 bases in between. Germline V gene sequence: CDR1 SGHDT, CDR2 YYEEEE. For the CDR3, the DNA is TGTGCCAGCAGCTTGACGGGGGGCAATCAGCCCCAGCATTTT. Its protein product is CASSLTGGNQPQHF. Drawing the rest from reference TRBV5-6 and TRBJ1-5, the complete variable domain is DAGVTQSPTHLIKTRGQQVTLRCSPKSGHDTVSWYQQALGQGPQFIFQYYEEEERQRGNFPDRFSGHQFPNYSSELNVNALLLGDSALYLCASSLTGGNQPQHFGDGTRLSIL.

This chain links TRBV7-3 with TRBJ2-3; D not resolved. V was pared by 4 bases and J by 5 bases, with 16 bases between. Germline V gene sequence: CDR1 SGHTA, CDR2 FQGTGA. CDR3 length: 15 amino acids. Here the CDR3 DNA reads TGTGCCAGCAGCTCGCTGAACATGGGGATAGATACGCAGTATTTT. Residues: CASSSLNMGIDTQYF.

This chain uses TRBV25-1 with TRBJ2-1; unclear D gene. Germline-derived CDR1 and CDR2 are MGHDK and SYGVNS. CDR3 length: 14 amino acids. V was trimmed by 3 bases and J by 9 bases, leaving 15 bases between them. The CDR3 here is CASSDLQSFSEQFF. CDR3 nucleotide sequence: TGTGCCAGCAGTGATCTTCAGAGTTTTAGTGAGCAGTTCTTC.

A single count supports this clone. Here the CDR3 reads CASSLEHIGGGQDPYEQYF. CDR3 nucleotides: TGTGCCAGCAGCTTAGAGCACATTGGTGGTGGGCAGGACCCCTACGAGCAGTACTTC. This chain connects TRBV11-2 to TRBJ2-7; D ambiguous. Trimming stripped 0 bases from V and 2 bases from J, with 23 bases between. The CDR3 loop spans 19 amino acids. Germline loops: CDR1 SGHAT, CDR2 FQNNGV.

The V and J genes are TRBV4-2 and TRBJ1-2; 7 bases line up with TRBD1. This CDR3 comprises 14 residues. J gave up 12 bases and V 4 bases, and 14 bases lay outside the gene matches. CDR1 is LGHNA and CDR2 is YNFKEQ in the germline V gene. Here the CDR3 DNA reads TGTGCCAGCAGCCGCCAGGGGGACCAACCTCGGGACACCTTC. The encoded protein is CASSRQGDQPRDTF.